Shown below are 19 T cell receptor beta chains from a single sample sequenced in a study of Tregs in tolerant kidney transplant recipients. Produced via immunoSEQ multiplex PCR; TCRdb's table is partial and in-frame only. This table holds approximately 44,000 clones, just under 97% found once. These receptors have no identified antigens. Sequenced: Tregs from blood cultured with allogeneic cells. Receptor source: a human donor in good health.

This sequence joins TRBV30 and TRBJ2-1; 10 bases match TRBD2. Germline V gene sequence: CDR1 GTSNPN, CDR2 SVGIG (reference sequence). This CDR3 spans 17 amino acids. V lost 1 base and J lost 4; bases outside the gene matches: 10. The CDR3 nucleotides are TGTGCCTGGAGTGGGGGTTGGCTAGCGGGAGAGTACAATGAGCAGTTCTTC. It translates to CAWSGGWLAGEYNEQFF.

V is TRBV18 and J is TRBJ2-7; 9 bases match TRBD2. There are 16 residues in the CDR3. Germline CDR1 reads KGHSH; CDR2 reads LQKENI. J lost 5 bases, V lost 4 bases, and 12 bases had no gene match. This chain's CDR3 is CASSQLPGLAIHEQYF. For the CDR3, the DNA is TGTGCCAGCTCACAACTCCCGGGACTAGCTATCCACGAGCAGTACTTC.

The chain employs TRBV29-1 and TRBJ1-2; TRBD1 matches 9 bases. With 5 bases clipped from V and 3 bases from J, the junction kept 4 bases outside the gene matches. CDR1 and CDR2 (germline): SQVTM, ANQGSEA. The CDR3 totals 13 residues. CDR3 bases: TGCAGCGTTTCGACAGGGGGACACTATGGCTACACCTTC. Amino acid sequence: CSVSTGGHYGYTF.

This chain connects TRBV7-2 to TRBJ2-3, with 12 nucleotides matching TRBD2. J was trimmed by 9 bases and V by 5 bases; bases with no gene match: 9. The germline CDR1 and CDR2 sequences are SGHTA and FQGNSA. The CDR3 is 15 residues long. CDR3 loop: CASSGSSGGAYTQYF. The CDR3 nucleotides read TGTGCCAGCAGCGGCTCTAGCGGGGGGGCGTACACGCAGTATTTT.

The chain uses TRBV6-1 and TRBJ1-5; possible D gene TRBD1, 5 bases. The germline gives CDR1 MNHNS, CDR2 SASEGT. Trimming shortened V by 5 bases and J by 2 bases, and 13 bases separated the two germline ends. CDR3 length: 15 residues. For the CDR3, the DNA is TGTGCCAGCAGTCAAGGGGTAATGGGCAATCAGCCCCAGCATTTT. It encodes CASSQGVMGNQPQHF.

The chain employs TRBV11-3 and TRBJ2-2, with 9 positions matching TRBD1. V shed 4 bases and J 2 bases; nucleotides not matched to a gene: 5. Germline-derived CDR1 and CDR2 are SGHNT and YENEEA. The CDR3 is 16 residues long. In nucleotides, the CDR3 is TGTGCCAGCAGCTCCCGACAGGGGGGTAACACCGGGGAGCTGTTTTTT. Its translation is CASSSRQGGNTGELFF.

The V and J genes are TRBV5-8 and TRBJ1-1; maybe TRBD1 (5 bases). V was trimmed by 4 bases and J by 4 bases, leaving 11 bases between them. This CDR3 contains 13 residues. From germline, CDR1 is SGHTS and CDR2 YDEGEE. CDR3 coding DNA: TGTGCCAGCAGCCGCCTGGGACGCACTGAAGCTTTCTTT. Translating it yields CASSRLGRTEAFF.

The chain uses TRBV18 and TRBJ1-1, with TRBD1 as a possible D gene (5 bases). Trimming removed 4 bases from V and 0 bases from J, with 15 bases in between. The CDR3 length is 16 residues. The germline V gene encodes CDR1 KGHSH and CDR2 LQKENI. This CDR3 reads CASSRTTVTMNTEAFF. In nucleotides, the CDR3 is TGTGCCAGCTCACGGACGACAGTTACCATGAACACTGAAGCTTTCTTT.

The table lists this clone with a few counts. The rearrangement links TRBV10-3 to TRBJ1-1; D gene uncertain. The CDR3 has 14 amino acids. Germline CDR1 ENHRY, CDR2 SYGVKD. The ends were cut back, 3 bases at V and 5 bases at J, with 13 bases in the middle. CDR3 bases: TGTGCCATCAGTGACATTACTAGAGGGACTGAAGCTTTCTTT. Protein product: CAISDITRGTEAFF.

The V call is TRBV5-1, the J call TRBJ1-3, with 7 bases identical to TRBD1. Germline V lookup: CDR1 SGHRS, CDR2 YFSETQ. This CDR3 has 15 amino acids. J gave up 0 bases and V 4 bases, and 4 bases lay outside the gene matches. CDR3 bases: TGCGCCAGCAGCCGGGGGACAGCCTCTGGAAACACCATATATTTT. Residues: CASSRGTASGNTIYF.

The chain carries TRBV6-6 and TRBJ1-1; perhaps TRBD1 as D (5 bases). V lost 0 bases to trimming and J lost 4 bases, with 15 bases between them. This CDR3 is built from 16 residues. From germline, CDR1 is MNHNY and CDR2 SVGAGI (reference sequence). The CDR3 nucleotides read TGTGCCAGCAGTTACTCGAGAGGGGCAGGGAGCACTGAAGCTTTCTTT. Residues: CASSYSRGAGSTEAFF.

V gene TRBV9 combines with J gene TRBJ1-5; D call uncertain. CDR3 length equals 15 residues. Trimming took off 3 bases at V and 0 bases at J, with 10 bases between the two ends. Germline V gene data show CDR1 as SGDLS and CDR2 as YYNGEE. The CDR3 DNA reads as TGTGCCAGCAGCGAGACACCCTATAGCAATCAGCCCCAGCATTTT. This gives the protein CASSETPYSNQPQHF.

This clone showed up just once. Other nucleotide sequences in the sample specify the same CDR3. The chain is built from TRBV5-1 and TRBJ2-1, with D tentatively TRBD1 (5 bases). V was clipped by 5 bases and J by 4 bases, with 7 bases between them. The CDR3 contains 12 residues. In germline, CDR1 is SGHRS, CDR2 YFSETQ. In DNA, the CDR3 is TGCGCCAGCAGTTCAGGGTACAATGAGCAGTTCTTC. Amino acid sequence: CASSSGYNEQFF.

A single count supports this clone. CDR3 sequence (DNA): TGCGCCAGCAGCTTACAGGGACACCCGGTGAGCGGCTACACCTTC. Translation gives CASSLQGHPVSGYTF. The genes are TRBV5-1 and TRBJ1-2; a possible D gene is TRBD1 (6 bases). Trimming left V 2 bases short and J 8 bases short, with 19 bases between. The CDR3 has 15 amino acids. CDR1 and CDR2 from the germline V gene are SGHRS and YFSETQ.

The chain links TRBV4-2 to TRBJ1-4; D call uncertain. The V gene lost 8 bases and the J gene lost 0 bases, with 10 bases spanning the gap. CDR1 and CDR2 (germline): LGHNA, YNFKEQ. This CDR3 is built from 14 residues. CDR3 loop: CASQREATNEKLFF. In DNA, the CDR3 is TGTGCCAGCCAGAGGGAAGCAACTAATGAAAAACTGTTTTTT.

V and J are TRBV5-1 and TRBJ2-3, with a tentative D call TRBD1 (5 bases). This CDR3 is 13 amino acids long. The germline V gene encodes CDR1 SGHRS and CDR2 YFSETQ. Trimming left V 3 bases short and J 10 bases short, with 15 bases between. DNA of the CDR3: TGCGCCAGCAGCTCGCAGGCAGGGTTCCCGCAGTATTTT. Translated: CASSSQAGFPQYF.

The rearrangement uses TRBV4-1 and TRBJ2-2, with 7 bases identical to TRBD1. V shed 4 bases and J 4 bases; nucleotides not matched to a gene: 9. The germline CDR1 and CDR2 sequences are MGHRA and YSYEKL. This CDR3 comprises 16 residues. The chain's CDR3 is CASSPGKGALTGELFF. In DNA form, the CDR3 reads TGCGCCAGCAGCCCCGGAAAGGGGGCTCTCACCGGGGAGCTGTTTTTT.

The CDR3 DNA reads as TGTGCCAGCTCCCGACAGGGCCTCCATCAAGAGACCCAGTACTTC. As protein: CASSRQGLHQETQYF. The J gene is TRBJ2-5, the V gene TRBV2; 7 bases align to TRBD1. CDR3 length: 15 residues. CDR1 is SNHLY, CDR2 FYNNEI, per germline. After removal of 8 bases from V and 2 bases from J, the junction contained 11 bases not matched to a gene.

This chain connects TRBV6-6 to TRBJ2-7, with 10 positions matching TRBD2. CDR1 and CDR2 from the germline V gene are MNHNY and SVGAGI (reference sequence). Trimming removed 0 bases from V and 0 bases from J; junction bases left unmatched: 2. The CDR3 is 16 amino acids. Here the CDR3 reads CASSYSSGGFSYEQYF. The CDR3 DNA reads TGTGCCAGCAGTTACTCTAGCGGGGGGTTCTCCTACGAGCAGTACTTC.